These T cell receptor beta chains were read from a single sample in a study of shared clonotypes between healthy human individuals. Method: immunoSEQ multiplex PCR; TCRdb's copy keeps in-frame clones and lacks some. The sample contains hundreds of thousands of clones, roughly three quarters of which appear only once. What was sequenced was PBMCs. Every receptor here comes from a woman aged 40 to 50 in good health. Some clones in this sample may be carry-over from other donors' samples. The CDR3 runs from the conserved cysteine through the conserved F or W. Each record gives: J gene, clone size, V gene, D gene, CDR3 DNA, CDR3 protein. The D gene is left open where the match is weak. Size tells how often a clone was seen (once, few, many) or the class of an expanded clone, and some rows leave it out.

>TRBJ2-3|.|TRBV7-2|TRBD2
TGTGCCAGCAGCTTTGGGGGGGTCACAGATACGCAGTATTTT
CASSFGGVTDTQYF
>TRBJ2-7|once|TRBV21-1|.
TGTGCCAGCAGCAAAGCGCTCCCGGGACTAGGGGGGGACCTTGACTACGAGCAGTACTTC
CASSKALPGLGGDLDYEQYF
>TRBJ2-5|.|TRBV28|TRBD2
TGTGCCAGCAGTCCCGCGGGAGTACCAGAGACCCAGTACTTC
CASSPAGVPETQYF
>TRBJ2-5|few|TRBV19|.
TGTGCCAGTAGTATTAATTTGGCTAGCCGGGAGACCCAGTACTTC
CASSINLASRETQYF
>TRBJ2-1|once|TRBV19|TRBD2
TGTGCCAGTTCGGGCGGGGGGCCTGAGCAGTTCTTC
CASSGGGPEQFF
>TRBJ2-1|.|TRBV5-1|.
TGCGCCAGCAGCACCTCGGGGGCCAGCTCCTACAATGAGCAGTTCTTC
CASSTSGASSYNEQFF
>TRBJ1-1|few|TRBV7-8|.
TGTGCCAGCACCCACGACAGACAGAACACTGAAGCTTTCTTT
CASTHDRQNTEAFF
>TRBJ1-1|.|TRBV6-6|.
TGTGCCAGCAGTTACGCGTCCTACATGAACACTGAAGCTTTCTTT
CASSYASYMNTEAFF
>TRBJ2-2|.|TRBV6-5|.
TGTGCCAGCAGCCGACGTTGGGGCCCGACCGGGGAGCTGTTTTTT
CASSRRWGPTGELFF
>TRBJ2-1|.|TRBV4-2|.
TGTGCCAGCAGCCAAGGAACGGTCGGGGATCTACACAATGAGCAGTTCTTC
CASSQGTVGDLHNEQFF
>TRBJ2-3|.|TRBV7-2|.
TGTGCCAGCAGCTTAGCGGGGCGCACAGATACGCAGTATTTT
CASSLAGRTDTQYF
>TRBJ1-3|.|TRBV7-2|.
TGTGCCAGCAGCTCCGGCGGGACGGCCGGAAACACCATATATTTT
CASSSGGTAGNTIYF
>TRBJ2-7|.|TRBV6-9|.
TGTGCCAGCAGTTACGGTGGCAAAACCTACGAGCAGTACTTC
CASSYGGKTYEQYF
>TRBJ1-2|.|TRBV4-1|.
TGCGCCAGCAGCCAAGAGGGGGCGGAGGGCTACACCTTC
CASSQEGAEGYTF
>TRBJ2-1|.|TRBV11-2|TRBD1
TGTGCCAGCAGCTTCCCACAGGGGGACAGGAGAAACAATGAGCAGTTCTTC
CASSFPQGDRRNNEQFF
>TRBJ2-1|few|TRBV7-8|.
TGTGCCAGCAGCTTAGGTACTGTTGTTGGCAATGAGCAGTTCTTC
CASSLGTVVGNEQFF
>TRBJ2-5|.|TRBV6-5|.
TGTGCCAGCAGATCGCGGGTGGAGACCCAGTACTTC
CASRSRVETQYF
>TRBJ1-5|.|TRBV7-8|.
TGTGCCAGCAGCCCACGGGGGCCCAATCAGCCCCAGCATTTT
CASSPRGPNQPQHF
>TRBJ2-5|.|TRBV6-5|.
TGTGCCAGCAGTTACTTTGAGACCCAGTACTTC
CASSYFETQYF
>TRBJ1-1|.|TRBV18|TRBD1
TGTGCCAGCTTACAGGGGTTGGGCACTGAAGCTTTCTTT
CASLQGLGTEAFF
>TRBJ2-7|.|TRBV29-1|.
TGCAGCGTTGAAGGCCCAGTGACCTACGAGCAGTACTTC
CSVEGPVTYEQYF
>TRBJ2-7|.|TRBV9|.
TGTGCCAGCAGCAAGCAGGGATACTACGAGCAGTACTTC
CASSKQGYYEQYF
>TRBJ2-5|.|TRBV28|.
TGTGCCAGCAGTTTATACCCGGGATCGGAGACCCAGTACTTC
CASSLYPGSETQYF
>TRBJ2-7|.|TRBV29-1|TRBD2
TGCAGCGGCCAGCGGGGTGTCGAGCAGTACTTC
CSGQRGVEQYF
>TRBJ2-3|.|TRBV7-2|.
TGTGCCAGCAGCTTAATCACAGCGCATAGCACAGATACGCAGTATTTT
CASSLITAHSTDTQYF
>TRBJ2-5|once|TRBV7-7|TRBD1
TGTGCCAGCAGCTTGGACAGGGGCGTTCAAGAGACCCAGTACTTC
CASSLDRGVQETQYF
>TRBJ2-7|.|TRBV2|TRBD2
TGTGCCAGCTCAAACGGCGGGAGGGTAATGAACGAGCAGTACTTC
CASSNGGRVMNEQYF
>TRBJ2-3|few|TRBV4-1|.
TGCGCCAGCAGCCAAGATCTGGCTCTAGTGAGCACCACAGATACGCAGTATTTT
CASSQDLALVSTTDTQYF
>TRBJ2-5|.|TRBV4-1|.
TGCGCCAGCAGCCAAGCCTTAGGGGGAGCGGTCCAGGGGACCCAGTACTTC
CASSQALGGAVQGTQYF
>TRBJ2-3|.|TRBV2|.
TGTGCCAGCAGTGAGGGGTTGGGAAGCACAGATACGCAGTATTTT
CASSEGLGSTDTQYF
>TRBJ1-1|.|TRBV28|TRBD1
TGTGCCAGCTATTGGAGGGGACAGGGGGCGGCTTTCTTT
CASYWRGQGAAFF
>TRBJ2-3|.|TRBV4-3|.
TGCGCCAGCAGCCAAGATGGGGCAGAGACAGATACGCAGTATTTT
CASSQDGAETDTQYF
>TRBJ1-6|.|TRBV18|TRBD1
TGTGCCAGCTCACCTTCCCAGGGGGAAAATTCACCCCTCCACTTT
CASSPSQGENSPLHF
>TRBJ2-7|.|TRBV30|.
TGTGCCTGGAGTGTCAGGAGCACCGACGGACGGTACTTC
CAWSVRSTDGRYF
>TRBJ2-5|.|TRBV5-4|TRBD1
TGTGCCAGCAGCCCTAGACAGGGGGTAGGCGTGGGAGAGACCCAGTACTTC
CASSPRQGVGVGETQYF
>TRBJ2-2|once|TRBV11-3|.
TGTGCCAGCAGCGCATATGGGGCCGGTAGCACCGGGGAGCTGTTTTTT
CASSAYGAGSTGELFF
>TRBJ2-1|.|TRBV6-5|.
TGTGCCAGCAGCCAGGGAGGGACAAGCTACAATGAGCAGTTCTTC
CASSQGGTSYNEQFF
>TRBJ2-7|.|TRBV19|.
TGTGCCAGTAGTGAGGGACACCTTTCCCAGCAGTACTTC
CASSEGHLSQQYF
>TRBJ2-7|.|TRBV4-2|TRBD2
TGTGCCAGCAGCCAAGGGTCTAGCGGGAGGGCCTACGAGCAGTACTTC
CASSQGSSGRAYEQYF
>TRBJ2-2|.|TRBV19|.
TGTGCCAGTAGCAACACCGGGGAGCTGTTTTTT
CASSNTGELFF
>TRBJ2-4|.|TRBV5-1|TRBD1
TGCGCCAGCAGCCCGGACAGGGGGGACATTCAGTACTTC
CASSPDRGDIQYF
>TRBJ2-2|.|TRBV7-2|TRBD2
TGTGCCAGCAGCCCTGGACTAGCGGGAGTATCCGGGGAGCTGTTTTTT
CASSPGLAGVSGELFF
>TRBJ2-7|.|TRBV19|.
TGTGCCAGTAGTATAGATCCGGGGGCGGACGAGCAGTACTTC
CASSIDPGADEQYF
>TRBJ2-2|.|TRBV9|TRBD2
TGTGCCAGCGGGACTAGCGGGATATGGTTGAACACCGGGGAGCTGTTTTTT
CASGTSGIWLNTGELFF
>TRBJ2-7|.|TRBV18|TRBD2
TGTGCCAGCTCACCCCCTAGCGGGATTTCTTACGAGCAGTACTTC
CASSPPSGISYEQYF
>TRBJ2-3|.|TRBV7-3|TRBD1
TGTGCCAGCAGCCTCCAGGGGGCAGATACGCAGTATTTT
CASSLQGADTQYF
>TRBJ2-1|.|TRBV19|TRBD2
TGTGCCACCAGGGTAGGCTTAGCGGGAGGGGACAATGAGCAGTTCTTC
CATRVGLAGGDNEQFF
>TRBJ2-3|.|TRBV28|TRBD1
TGTGCCAGCAGAGCTGACAGGGGAGATACGCAGTATTTT
CASRADRGDTQYF
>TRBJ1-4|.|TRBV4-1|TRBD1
TGCGCCAGCAGCCCGCCGGACAGGGGCGATGAAAAACTGTTTTTT
CASSPPDRGDEKLFF
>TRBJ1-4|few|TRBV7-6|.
TGTGCCAGCAGCCAAACAGGGACCCGAAATGAAAAACTGTTTTTT
CASSQTGTRNEKLFF
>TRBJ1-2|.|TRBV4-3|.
TGCGCCAGCAGCCAAGGCTCTCAGGAGCGAAGATATGGCTACACCTTC
CASSQGSQERRYGYTF
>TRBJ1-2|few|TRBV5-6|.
TGTGCCAGCAGCTTCAGCAATTATGGCTACACCTTC
CASSFSNYGYTF
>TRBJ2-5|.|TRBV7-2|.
TGTGCCAGCAGCGAGCAGGGCCTGGCCTCAGAGACCCAGTACTTC
CASSEQGLASETQYF
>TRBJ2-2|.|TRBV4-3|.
TGCGCCAGCAGCCAAGATCCCACACAGGTCACCGGGGAGCTGTTTTTT
CASSQDPTQVTGELFF
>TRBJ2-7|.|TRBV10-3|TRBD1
TGTGCCATCAGTGAGTGGGACAGGAGCTCCTACGAGCAGTACTTC
CAISEWDRSSYEQYF
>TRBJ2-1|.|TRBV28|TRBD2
TGTGCCAGCAGTTTCCCCCGGACTAGTCGTGAGCAGTTCTTC
CASSFPRTSREQFF